These 4 T cell receptor beta chains were sequenced from one sample in a study of Graves' ophthalmopathy and Graves' hyperthyroidism. Transcripts of RNA were the source for amplifying TCR beta CDR3 regions. RT-PCR was first run with HTBI primers, then multiplex PCR in a second round. TCRdb reanalysed the multiplex PCR reads using MiXCR and keeps one entry per CDR3 protein. The sample consists of 900,000 to 1,200,000 distinct CDR3 sequences, approximately 35% of them appearing once. Sequencing was performed on peripheral blood or thyroid tissue (not recorded which). The source of these receptors is an adult man with Graves' hyperthyroidism.

The chain joins TRBV12-3 or TRBV12-4 to TRBJ2-7; D is uncertain. This CDR3 comprises 12 residues. Trimming stripped 8 bases from V and 4 bases from J, with 12 bases between. CDR3 amino acids: CASSSQDYEQYF. The CDR3 nucleotides are TGTGCCAGCTCTTCCCAGGATTACGAGCAGTACTTC.

In its sample, this clonotype was seen once. The chain employs TRBV9 and TRBJ2-5; 7 bases are shared with TRBD1. Germline V gene sequence: CDR1 SGDLS, CDR2 YYNGEE. The CDR3 covers 16 residues. The V segment lost 0 bases and the J segment 5 bases; nucleotides outside the gene matches: 10. The CDR3 protein is CASSVAETGLGETQYF. The CDR3 region has the DNA TGTGCCAGCAGCGTAGCCGAGACAGGGTTAGGGGAGACCCAGTACTTC.

This clonotype was observed a handful of times. The CDR3 bases are TGTGCCAGTAGGGAAAGCTACTCGGATCAGCCCCAGCATTTT. Its protein product is CASRESYSDQPQHF. The rearrangement uses TRBV19 and TRBJ1-5; D call uncertain. Germline loops: CDR1 LNHDA, CDR2 SQIVND (reference sequence). The CDR3 is 14 residues long. V lost 6 bases and J 5 bases, leaving 14 bases between the germline ends.

This clonotype was counted a few times. The chain uses TRBV7-9 and TRBJ1-4, with D uncertain. Germline V CDR1 and CDR2: SEHNR, FQNEAQ (reference sequence). The length of the CDR3 is 15 residues. V was clipped by 2 bases and J by 7 bases, with 14 bases between them. For the CDR3, the DNA is TGTGCCAGCAGCTTAAGGGATTCTGTGGGTGAAAAACTGTTTTTT. This translates into CASSLRDSVGEKLFF.